This T cell receptor (beta chain) was obtained from a study of blood T cell repertoires in COVID-19. Across the whole study: Collection of acute and convalescent COVID-19 samples took place in the United States, Italy and Spain. PBMCs, B-cell-depleted T cells, or T cells were the source of the cDNA or gDNA that made up the material.

The CDR3 sequence is 17 residues long. Germline CDR1 and CDR2: SGHTA and FQGNSA. V dropped 2 bases and J dropped 3; count of bases not matched to a gene: 8. Methods used by the authors: It was from reference gene primer amplification that nucleated cell counts were estimated. Profiling relied on immunoSEQ multiplex PCR, and the TCRdb table lists in-frame clones only, not all of them. V and J calls and clone size come straight from that table; D and trimming were deduced from the DNA. The table has 140,000 to 150,000 clones, 84% seen once; the top ten hold less than 50%. The chain recombines TRBV7-2 with TRBJ2-1; TRBD2 matches at 9 bases. The clonotype originates from a human donor in a cohort sampled during active COVID-19. Source material: peripheral blood. This chain's CDR3 is CASSLPAGGSGYNEQFF. In DNA form, the CDR3 reads TGTGCCAGCAGCTTACCGGCGGGGGGGTCAGGCTACAATGAGCAGTTCTTC.